This T cell receptor beta chain was retrieved from a study of shared clonotypes between healthy human individuals. This clone was seen only a few times. Clones were sequenced by immunoSEQ multiplex PCR, and TCRdb holds only the in-frame ones, with some missing. The sample lists about 1.1 million clones; around 78% were seen once. The CDR3 is 15 amino acids. The germline V gene encodes CDR1 MNHNY and CDR2 SVGAGI (reference sequence). V lost 5 bases and J lost 4; bases outside the gene matches: 5. This TCR was sampled from a man aged 18 to 29 in good health. Some clones in this sample may be carry-over from other donors' samples. The sample consisted of memory CD4+ T cells from PBMCs. This sample's subset: CD45RA-negative fraction. This chain uses TRBV6-6 with TRBJ2-7, with 13 bases lining up with TRBD2. The CDR3 DNA reads TGTGCCAGCAGTCGGACTAGCGGGAGAGTTTACGAGCAGTACTTC. Residues: CASSRTSGRVYEQYF.